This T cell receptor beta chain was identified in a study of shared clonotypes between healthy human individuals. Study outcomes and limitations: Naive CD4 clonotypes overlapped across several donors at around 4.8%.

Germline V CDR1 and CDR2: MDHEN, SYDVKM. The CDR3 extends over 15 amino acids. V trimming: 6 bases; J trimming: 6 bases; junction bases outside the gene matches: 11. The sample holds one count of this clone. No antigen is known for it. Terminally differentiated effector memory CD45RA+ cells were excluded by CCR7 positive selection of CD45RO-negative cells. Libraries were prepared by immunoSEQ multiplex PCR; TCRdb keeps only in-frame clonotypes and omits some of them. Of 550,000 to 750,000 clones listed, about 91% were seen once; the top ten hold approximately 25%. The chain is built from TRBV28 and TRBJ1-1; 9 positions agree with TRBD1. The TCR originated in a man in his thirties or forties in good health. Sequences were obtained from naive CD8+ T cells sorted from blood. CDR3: CASSSRDREFPEAFF. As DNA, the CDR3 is TGTGCCAGCAGCTCCCGGGACAGGGAGTTTCCTGAAGCTTTCTTT.